The 2 T cell receptor beta chains reported below all come from one sample, sequenced in a study of blood T cell repertoires in COVID-19. The table came from immunoSEQ multiplex PCR; TCRdb's copy has only in-frame clones and leaves some out. Among 150,000 to 200,000 clones listed, about 82% were seen once. Sequences were obtained from PBMCs or T cells enriched from blood (not recorded which). The source of these receptors is a woman under 40 who had recovered from COVID-19.

The CDR3 DNA reads as TGTGCCAGCAGTGCAACGCAGGGGGGCGCGAACTATGGCTACACCTTC. This translates into CASSATQGGANYGYTF. The genes are TRBV2 and TRBJ1-2; 7 nucleotides match TRBD1. The V and J ends lost 4 bases and 2 bases, in that order; junction bases with no gene match: 10. The CDR3 has 16 residues. Germline lookup yields CDR1 SNHLY and CDR2 FYNNEI.

The chain links TRBV7-2 to TRBJ2-1, with D perhaps TRBD2 (7 bases). The V end lost 3 bases, the J end lost 8 bases, and 29 bases lay between the germline ends. CDR3 length: 19 residues. The germline CDR1 and CDR2 sequences are SGHTA and FQGNSA. This chain's CDR3 is CASSFPRSVGGPFFDEQFF. The CDR3 nucleotides are TGTGCCAGCAGCTTTCCCCGTTCAGTCGGGGGGCCTTTTTTCGATGAGCAGTTCTTC.